This TCR beta chain was obtained from a study of T cell changes during pregnancy in multiple sclerosis. Using immunoSEQ multiplex PCR, the repertoire was profiled, and TCRdb retains in-frame clones only, with some absent. The profile shows about 24,000 clones, 86% of them singletons. CDR3 size: 15 residues. The germline V gene encodes CDR1 SGHRS and CDR2 YFSETQ. Unmatched junction bases numbered 5, after V lost 1 base and J lost 6 bases. Sequenced here: CD8+ T cells from peripheral blood mononuclear cells, sampled in the first trimester of pregnancy. The rearrangement uses TRBV5-1 and TRBJ2-7, with 12 bases that match TRBD2. The receptor comes from a female donor in good health, enrolled as a control in a pregnancy study. Here the CDR3 reads CASSLTSGGLPEQYF. The CDR3 DNA is TGCGCCAGCAGCTTGACTAGCGGGGGGTTACCCGAGCAGTACTTC.